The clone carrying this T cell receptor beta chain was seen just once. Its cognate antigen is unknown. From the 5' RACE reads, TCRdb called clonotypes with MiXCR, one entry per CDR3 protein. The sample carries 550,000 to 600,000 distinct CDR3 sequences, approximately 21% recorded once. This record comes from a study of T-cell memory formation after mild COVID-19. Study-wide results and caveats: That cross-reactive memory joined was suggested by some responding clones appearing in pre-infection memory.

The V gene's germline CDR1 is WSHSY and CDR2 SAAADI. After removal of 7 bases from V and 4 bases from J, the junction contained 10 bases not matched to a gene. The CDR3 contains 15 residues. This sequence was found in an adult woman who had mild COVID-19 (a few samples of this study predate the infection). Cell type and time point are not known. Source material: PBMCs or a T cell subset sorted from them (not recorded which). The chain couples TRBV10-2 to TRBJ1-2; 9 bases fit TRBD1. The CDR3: CASKGQGGPIYGYTF. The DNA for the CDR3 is TGCGCCAGCAAGGGACAGGGAGGGCCTATCTATGGCTACACCTTC.